A single sample is the source of the 29 T cell receptor beta chains below, sequenced in a study of T cell repertoires in cytomegalovirus infection. TCRdb processed the reads anew with MiXCR; each CDR3 protein has one entry. The sample has approximately 500,000 distinct CDR3 sequences, about 17% seen once. Specimen: CD8+ T cells from PBMCs. The receptor source for this set is a human donor in good health (CMV status not recorded). Some clones in this sample may be carry-over from other donors' samples.

This clonotype came up a few times. The chain uses TRBV3-1 and TRBJ1-1; D is unclear. The CDR3 spans 15 residues. Germline assignment: CDR1 LGHDT and CDR2 YNNKEL (reference sequence). V gave up 4 bases and J gave up 0 bases, with 12 bases separating them. CDR3 in amino acids: CASSPDSNMNTEAFF. DNA for the CDR3: TGTGCCAGCAGCCCTGACTCGAACATGAACACTGAAGCTTTCTTT.

This sequence joins TRBV2 and TRBJ2-7; D is perhaps TRBD1 (6 bases). CDR3 length: 15 residues. V lost 2 bases and J lost 2, with 13 bases in between. Germline assignment: CDR1 SNHLY and CDR2 FYNNEI. The CDR3, as DNA: TGTGCCAGCAGTGAAACTCCGGGACAAGCCTACGAGCAGTACTTC. Its protein is CASSETPGQAYEQYF.

The rearrangement uses TRBV12-3 or TRBV12-4 and TRBJ1-5; 7 bases align to TRBD1. This CDR3 is built from 16 residues. V shed 6 bases and J 4 bases; nucleotides not matched to a gene: 12. The CDR3 DNA reads TGTGCCAGCAGCTTTTTGACAGGGATTCGTAATCAGCCCCAGCATTTT. Its translation is CASSFLTGIRNQPQHF.

Many counts were recorded for this clonotype. The rearrangement joins TRBV4-1 to TRBJ1-3; weak D call: TRBD1 (5 bases). This CDR3 region has 17 residues. Per germline, CDR1 MGHRA and CDR2 YSYEKL. V lost 0 bases, J lost 3 bases, and 15 bases lay in between. CDR3 loop: CASSQEERGPRGNTIYF. The CDR3 DNA reads as TGCGCCAGCAGCCAAGAAGAAAGGGGCCCCCGTGGAAACACCATATATTTT.

The sample holds many counts of this clonotype. The V call is TRBV24-1, the J call TRBJ2-7; D is unclear. Germline CDR1 KGHDR, CDR2 SFDVKD. The CDR3 totals 15 residues. The V end lost 5 bases, the J end lost 3 bases, and 16 bases lay between the germline ends. CDR3: CATSAPTSGVYEQYF. The CDR3 DNA reads as TGTGCCACCAGTGCTCCTACCAGTGGGGTCTACGAGCAGTACTTC.

In this sample, this clonotype turned up many times. V gene TRBV11-2 combines with J gene TRBJ1-4, with TRBD1 matching 7 bases. This CDR3 has 16 amino acids. The germline gives CDR1 SGHAT, CDR2 FQNNGV. Losses at the gene ends were 2 bases for V and 4 bases for J; bases not matched to a gene: 7. The CDR3 region has the DNA TGTGCCAGCAGCTTATGGTCTCGGGACAGTAATGAAAAACTGTTTTTT. Translating it yields CASSLWSRDSNEKLFF.

At least ten counts were recorded for this clonotype. The chain links TRBV12-5 to TRBJ2-7; D gene uncertain. CDR1 LGHNT and CDR2 FRNRAP come from the germline V gene. The V gene lost 0 bases and the J gene lost 4 bases, with 10 bases spanning the gap. The CDR3 is 14 amino acids. The CDR3 region is CASGLVRQLYEQYF. The CDR3 DNA reads TGTGCTAGTGGTTTGGTACGTCAGCTATACGAGCAGTACTTC.

The table lists this clonotype with many counts. V gene TRBV6-5 combines with J gene TRBJ2-7, with unresolved D. Per the germline V gene, CDR1 is MNHEY and CDR2 is SVGAGI. The CDR3 is 14 residues long. V was shortened by 0 bases and J by 8 bases, with 14 bases between the two germline ends. CDR3 DNA: TGTGCCAGCAGTTACTCGAATCCTGGCGAGAAGCAGTACTTC. It codes for CASSYSNPGEKQYF.

This clonotype was counted ten times or more. J is TRBJ2-7 and V is TRBV7-9; possible D gene TRBD2, 5 bases. Germline V gene lookup returns CDR1 SEHNR and CDR2 FQNEAQ (reference sequence). The length of the CDR3 is 14 residues. V shed 5 bases and J shed 7 bases, with 18 bases lying between them. In DNA, the CDR3 is TGTGCCAGCAGCCAGGCGGGCCGCCCAGGAGAGCAGTACTTC. As protein: CASSQAGRPGEQYF.

The V gene is TRBV9, the J gene TRBJ1-2, with D possibly matching TRBD1 (6 bases). Trimming cost V 0 bases and J 6 bases, with 18 bases left between them. The CDR3 has 16 residues. Germline V lookup: CDR1 SGDLS, CDR2 YYNGEE. CDR3 loop: CASSVGSDRSTHGYTF. The CDR3 DNA sequence: TGTGCCAGCAGCGTAGGCAGCGACAGGTCAACTCATGGCTACACCTTC.

A word on this clonotype: A read error may explain this, as a much larger clone is one base away. The chain employs TRBV20-1 and TRBJ2-1; no reliable D call. The CDR3 spans 14 residues. Germline V gene lookup returns CDR1 DFQATT and CDR2 SNEGSKA (reference sequence). The V end was cut by 6 bases, the J end by 6 bases, with 18 bases between. The CDR3 coding sequence is TGCAGTGCCGGGCCTCCAGGCCACTGCAATGAGCAGTTCTTC. Protein: CSAGPPGHCNEQFF.

This chain uses TRBV7-6 with TRBJ1-6; 7 positions match TRBD1. Germline V gene sequence: CDR1 SGHVS, CDR2 FNYEAQ. The V segment lost 3 bases and the J segment 7 bases; nucleotides outside the gene matches: 9. This CDR3 is built from 16 residues. DNA for the CDR3: TGTGCCAGCAGCTTGGGCACAGGGGCTACGAATTCACCCCTCCACTTT. Encoded protein: CASSLGTGATNSPLHF.

The chain employs TRBV12-3 or TRBV12-4 and TRBJ1-4; no reliable D call. CDR3 length: 15 amino acids. V was clipped by 6 bases and J by 6 bases, with 17 bases between them. CDR3 in amino acids: CASSLAAGWDEKLFF. CDR3 DNA: TGTGCCAGCAGCCTCGCGGCCGGATGGGATGAAAAACTGTTTTTT.

V usage is TRBV9 and J usage is TRBJ1-5; the D gene is possibly TRBD1 (5 bases). This CDR3 is built from 14 residues. The germline V and J ends were trimmed by 0 bases and 6 bases, with 10 bases remaining between them. Germline loops: CDR1 SGDLS, CDR2 YYNGEE. CDR3 sequence (DNA): TGTGCCAGCAGCGTAGGGGGGTCGGGTCAGCCCCAGCATTTT. It yields the protein CASSVGGSGQPQHF.

This chain joins TRBV15 and TRBJ2-7, with D possibly called TRBD1 or TRBD2 (5 bases each). Germline V gene lookup returns CDR1 LNHNV and CDR2 YYDKDF (reference sequence). Trimming took off 0 bases at V and 5 bases at J, with 14 bases between the two ends. The CDR3 extends over 15 amino acids. The CDR3 bases are TGTGCCACCAGCAGAGATGAGGGGTCGGGGAACGAGCAGTACTTC. Its translation: CATSRDEGSGNEQYF.

The chain has TRBV12-3 or TRBV12-4 and TRBJ2-7; TRBD2 agrees at 10 bases. This CDR3 has 15 amino acids. With V trimmed by 2 bases and J by 7 bases, 8 bases remained unmatched. For the CDR3, the DNA is TGTGCCAGCAGTTTAAAAAGCGGGAGGGAGGAAGAGCAGTACTTC. It translates to CASSLKSGREEEQYF.

The table lists this clonotype with a few counts. The V and J genes are TRBV20-1 and TRBJ2-3; 16 bases fit TRBD2. The CDR3 length is 18 residues. Germline loops: CDR1 DFQATT, CDR2 SNEGSKA (reference sequence). Losses at the gene ends were 5 bases for V and 4 bases for J; bases not matched to a gene: 12. The CDR3 DNA follows: TGCAGTGCTCCCGTAAGGCTGGGACTAGCGGGAGGGCCAGATACGCAGTATTTT. Amino acids: CSAPVRLGLAGGPDTQYF.

The chain combines TRBV28 with TRBJ2-7; D possibly matches TRBD1 or TRBD2 (5 bases each). Germline CDR1 is MDHEN and CDR2 is SYDVKM. The length of the CDR3 is 13 residues. V gave up 7 bases and J gave up 1 base, with 11 bases separating them. DNA for the CDR3: TGTGCCAGCAATTTCGGGGCTTCCTACGAGCAGTACTTC. The encoded protein is CASNFGASYEQYF.

This clonotype was counted ten times or more. The CDR3 DNA sequence: TGTGCCAGCAGCGCCAGCGGGAGTCAGTCTAATGAGCAGTTCTTC. Translated: CASSASGSQSNEQFF. The chain carries TRBV9 and TRBJ2-1, with TRBD2 matching over 8 bases. Trimming at V came to 3 bases and at J to 7 bases, leaving 9 bases not matched to a gene. Germline V gene lookup returns CDR1 SGDLS and CDR2 YYNGEE. The CDR3 has 15 amino acids.

In this sample, this clonotype turned up many times. J is TRBJ1-1 and V is TRBV12-3 or TRBV12-4, with TRBD1 identical over 12 bases. The CDR3 spans 16 residues. Germline trimming cut 2 bases from V and 4 bases from J; bases unmatched to any gene: 5. CDR3 amino acids: CASSLPGQGASTEAFF. Here the CDR3 DNA reads TGTGCCAGCAGTTTACCGGGACAGGGGGCGAGCACTGAAGCTTTCTTT.

In regard to this clonotype: A much larger clone lies a single base off, so this may be a read error. The chain has TRBV6-1 and TRBJ1-5; a weak D match, TRBD1 (5 bases). The CDR3 runs to 16 residues. The germline CDR1 and CDR2 sequences are MNHNS and SASEGT. The CDR3 DNA follows: TGTGCCAGCAGTGAAAGGGACCGTCCAAGAGTTCAGCCCCATCATTTT. It yields the protein CASSERDRPRVQPHHF.

This clonotype was counted between two and nine times. The chain is built from TRBV4-2 and TRBJ2-1, with TRBD2 identical over 12 bases. The CDR3 contains 16 residues. Per the germline V gene, CDR1 is LGHNA and CDR2 is YNFKEQ. J was trimmed by 9 bases and V by 4 bases; bases with no gene match: 10. DNA for the CDR3: TGTGCCAGCAGCCCGCCCACTAGCGGGAGGCGGGGTGAGCAGTTCTTC. It encodes CASSPPTSGRRGEQFF.

CDR3 DNA sequence: TGTGCCAGCAGTTCCAGCGGGGGTGGGGGCGTTAGGTTTACAGATACGCAGTATTTT. It is translated as CASSSSGGGGVRFTDTQYF. This chain connects TRBV12-3 or TRBV12-4 to TRBJ2-3; 8 positions agree with TRBD2. The junction had 18 bases not matched to a gene; V was cut back by 4 bases and J by 3 bases. The CDR3 totals 19 residues.

This clonotype was picked up a small number of times. The chain links TRBV20-1 to TRBJ2-3; either TRBD1 or TRBD2 may supply D (5 bases each). This CDR3 contains 14 residues. Deletions cut 7 bases from V and 0 bases from J, with 14 bases between. Germline V gene lookup returns CDR1 DFQATT and CDR2 SNEGSKA (reference sequence). The CDR3 DNA reads as TGCAGTGTTGGGACGGAATCCAGCACAGATACGCAGTATTTT. Translated, it gives CSVGTESSTDTQYF.

The V call is TRBV4-1, the J call TRBJ2-7; D ambiguous. The CDR3 length is 14 residues. Trimming cost V 4 bases and J 2 bases, with 12 bases left between them. Germline V gives CDR1 MGHRA, CDR2 YSYEKL. This chain's CDR3 is CASSPDSRAYEQYF. The DNA for the CDR3 is TGCGCCAGCAGCCCAGATAGCAGAGCCTACGAGCAGTACTTC.

The chain is built from TRBV11-2 and TRBJ2-2; D could derive from TRBD1 or TRBD2 (6 bases each). CDR3 length: 16 residues. Trimming left V 3 bases short and J 6 bases short, with 17 bases between. Germline V gene sequence: CDR1 SGHAT, CDR2 FQNNGV. The CDR3 DNA follows: TGTGCCAGCAGCTTTTCATGGGGGGCGATGTCCGGGGAGCTGTTTTTT. Protein: CASSFSWGAMSGELFF.

This clonotype was detected many times. The chain has TRBV7-9 and TRBJ2-5; D remains ambiguous. V was clipped by 4 bases and J by 5 bases, with 17 bases between them. Germline lookup yields CDR1 SEHNR and CDR2 FQNEAQ (reference sequence). This CDR3 spans 15 amino acids. The CDR3 region is CASSSKLMVEETQYF. As DNA, the CDR3 is TGTGCCAGCAGCTCGAAGCTGATGGTTGAGGAGACCCAGTACTTC.

This clonotype was counted at least ten times. The chain combines TRBV7-9 with TRBJ2-3; the match to TRBD2 covers 7 bases. Germline CDR1 reads SEHNR; CDR2 reads FQNEAQ (reference sequence). This CDR3 has 15 amino acids. V shed 5 bases and J 2 bases; nucleotides not matched to a gene: 7. CDR3 coding DNA: TGTGCCAGCAGCCCACCAGGGACTACCACAGATACGCAGTATTTT. It yields the protein CASSPPGTTTDTQYF.

The rearrangement joins TRBV4-1 to TRBJ1-4; D gene unclear. In germline, CDR1 is MGHRA, CDR2 YSYEKL. Trimming stripped 0 bases from V and 5 bases from J, with 7 bases between. The CDR3 totals 14 residues. CDR3 loop: CASSQERRNEKLFF. CDR3 nucleotides: TGCGCCAGCAGCCAAGAACGCAGGAATGAAAAACTGTTTTTT.